This T cell receptor beta chain was captured in a study of blood T cell repertoires in COVID-19. Here immunoSEQ multiplex PCR was the method, and the copy in TCRdb shows in-frame clones only, minus some. The sample lists around 70,000 clones; around 90% were seen once. Germline V lookup: CDR1 PRHDT, CDR2 FYEKMQ (reference sequence). The CDR3 covers 16 residues. The V gene end was trimmed by 4 bases and the J gene end by 1 base; junction bases not matched to a gene: 5. The sample taken for sequencing was peripheral blood. The gene calls are TRBV13 and TRBJ2-2, with TRBD1 matching 8 bases. The receptor comes from a woman aged 18-29 years with acute or convalescent COVID-19. Written as DNA, the CDR3 is TGTGCCAGCAGCTCTCCCGACAGGGGGAACACCGGGGAGCTGTTTTTT. It yields the protein CASSSPDRGNTGELFF.